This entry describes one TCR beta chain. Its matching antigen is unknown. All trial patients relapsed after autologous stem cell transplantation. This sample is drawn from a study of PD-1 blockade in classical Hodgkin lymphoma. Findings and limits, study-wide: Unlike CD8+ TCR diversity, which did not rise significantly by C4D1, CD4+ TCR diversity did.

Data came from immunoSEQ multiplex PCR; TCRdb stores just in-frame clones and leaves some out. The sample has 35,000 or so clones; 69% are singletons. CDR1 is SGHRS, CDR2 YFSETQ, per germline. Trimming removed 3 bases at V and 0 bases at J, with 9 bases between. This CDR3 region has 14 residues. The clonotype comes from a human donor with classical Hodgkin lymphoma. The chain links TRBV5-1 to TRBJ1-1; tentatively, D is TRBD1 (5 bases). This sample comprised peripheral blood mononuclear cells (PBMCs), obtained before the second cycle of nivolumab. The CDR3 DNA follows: TGCGCCAGCAGCTGGCGGGGGGTGAACACTGAAGCTTTCTTT. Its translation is CASSWRGVNTEAFF.